One and the same sample provided the 17 T cell receptor beta chains below, sequenced in a study of tumor and adjacent non-tumor tissue in lung cancer. This sample's RNA came from whole unsorted tissue. The library came from three nested PCR rounds adapted from ARM-PCR protocols. TCRdb processed the multiplex PCR reads anew with MiXCR; each CDR3 protein has one entry. Among more than 75,000 distinct CDR3 sequences listed, approximately 79% were seen once. The material sequenced was lung tumor tissue. The source is a woman between 45 and 65 years old with non-small cell lung cancer.

This chain links TRBV11-2 with TRBJ2-7, with 10 bases aligning to TRBD2. From germline, CDR1 is SGHAT and CDR2 FQNNGV. The CDR3 is 16 amino acids. Here the CDR3 reads CVGRLRGLAVSEEQYV. For the CDR3, the DNA is TGTGTCGGCAGGCTAAGAGGACTAGCGGTCTCGGAAGAGCAGTACGTC.

Turning to this clonotype: This may be a read error: a much more frequent sequence differs by one nucleotide. The V and J genes are TRBV7-8 and TRBJ1-6, with 9 bases that match TRBD1. The CDR3 totals 16 residues. Germline V gene lookup returns CDR1 SGHVS and CDR2 FQNEAQ. Here the CDR3 reads CTSSEGQGYRNSPLHF. The CDR3 DNA sequence: TGTACCAGCAGCGAGGGACAGGGCTATCGTAATTCACCCCTCCACTTT.

This sequence joins TRBV11-2 and TRBJ2-2, with D uncertain. V gave up 5 bases and J gave up 6 bases, with 13 bases separating them. The CDR3 has 14 amino acids. Germline lookup yields CDR1 SGHAT and CDR2 FQNNGV. The CDR3 DNA sequence: TGTGCCAGCAGCATAAACTGTGACGCCGGGGAGCTGTTTTTT. Translating gives CASSINCDAGELFF.

As to this clonotype: This may arise from a read error, as a much more abundant clone is one base away. V usage is TRBV19 and J usage is TRBJ2-6, with D tentatively TRBD1 or TRBD2 (5 bases each). Germline V CDR1 and CDR2: LNHDA, SQIVND (reference sequence). This CDR3 is built from 13 residues. This chain's CDR3 is CASSMTGANDLTF. The CDR3 bases are TGTGCCAGTAGTATGACCGGGGCCAACGACCTGACTTTC.

V is TRBV20-1 and J is TRBJ2-7; D unclear. Germline CDR1 and CDR2: DFQATT and SNEGSKA (reference sequence). With 0 bases removed from V and 5 bases from J, the gap between germline ends came to 11 bases. The CDR3 contains 13 residues. As DNA, the CDR3 is TGCAGTGCTAGAGATGCAGTCTACCACGAGCAGTACTTC. It encodes CSARDAVYHEQYF.

Note on this clonotype: An end of the junction differs from the germline gene, which may be a read error. The chain joins TRBV30 to TRBJ2-2, with D tentatively TRBD1 (6 bases). CDR3 size: 15 residues. Germline CDR1 reads GTSNPN; CDR2 reads SVGIG (reference sequence). The CDR3: CAWRGQSSNNGELFF. CDR3 DNA sequence: TGTGCCTGGAGAGGACAGAGCTCGAACAACGGGGAGCTGTTTTTT. Drawing the rest from reference TRBV30 and TRBJ2-2, the complete variable domain is SQTIHQWPATLVQPVGSPLSLECTVEGTSNPNLYWYRQAAGRGLQLLFYSVGIGQISSEVPQNLSASRPQDRQFILSSKKLLLSDSGFYLCAWRGQSSNNGELFFGEGSRLTVL.

This clonotype was seen a single time. This chain joins TRBV12-3 or TRBV12-4 and TRBJ1-5, with D unclear. This CDR3 has 15 amino acids. Trimming cost V 7 bases and J 4 bases, with 17 bases left between them. The CDR3 DNA is TGTGCCAGCAAAAGCGGCGCGGGGAGTAATCAGCCCCAGCATTTT. Amino acid sequence: CASKSGAGSNQPQHF.

As concerns this clonotype: At one of its ends the junction is not consistent with the germline gene, which may arise from a read error. This chain joins TRBV4-2 and TRBJ2-1; tentative D call: TRBD1 (5 bases). The CDR3 is made up of 15 amino acids. Germline values: CDR1 LGHNA, CDR2 YNFKEQ. The DNA for the CDR3 is TGTGCCAGCAGCCAAGAAAGGAATACAGGCAATGAGCAGTTATTC. This sequence encodes CASSQERNTGNEQLF.

As for this clonotype: The missing conserved phenylalanine or tryptophan at the end of this CDR3 makes a read error likely. It is unclear where the CDR3 begins or ends on the DNA, so no DNA is shown, and the CDR3 is as TCRdb lists it. This chain links TRBV6-2 or TRBV6-3 with TRBJ1-5; TRBD1 is the table's D call and was not checked against the DNA. Germline lookup yields CDR1 MNHEY and CDR2 SVGEGT. Ends included, the CDR3 has 14 residues. The CDR3 sequence: CASSKGQTNQPHHS.

Remarks on this clonotype: The conserved closing phenylalanine or tryptophan is absent in this CDR3, likely reflecting a read error. The chain joins TRBV20-1 to TRBJ2-7; D is perhaps TRBD2 (5 bases). V dropped 7 bases and J dropped 6 bases, with 22 bases sitting between them. Germline CDR1 DFQATT, CDR2 SNEGSKA (reference sequence). The CDR3 length is 14 residues. CDR3 region: CSDFRSYLSGEQYL. The CDR3 nucleotides read TGCAGTGATTTTAGGTCGTATTTGAGCGGCGAGCAGTACCTC.

In this sample, this clonotype turned up many times. The chain has TRBV12-3 or TRBV12-4 and TRBJ1-1, with a weak D call TRBD1 (6 bases). V dropped 3 bases and J dropped 4 bases, with 9 bases sitting between them. The CDR3 loop spans 13 amino acids. The CDR3 bases are TGTGCCAGCAGTTTTATGGGGGCCACTGAAGCTTTCTTT. Its protein product is CASSFMGATEAFF.

The chain has TRBV12-3 or TRBV12-4 and TRBJ2-7; D remains unclear. This CDR3 is 12 amino acids long. Trimming shortened V by 8 bases and J by 3 bases, and 11 bases separated the two germline ends. CDR3 nucleotides: TGTGCCAGCCAGACCGTAAACTACGAGCAGTACTTC. Translated: CASQTVNYEQYF.

Worth noting for this clonotype: One end of the junction fails to match germline, which may point to a read error. The CDR3 DNA reads as TGCAGCGCCGGTGGGATTGAGCTGTTCTTC. Translated, it gives CSAGGIELFF. The chain links TRBV29-1 to TRBJ2-1; D uncertain. Germline values: CDR1 SQVTM, CDR2 ANQGSEA. This CDR3 has 10 residues.

Notes on this clonotype: The DNA is left out, because the CDR3 cannot be placed on it with certainty; the CDR3 is given as TCRdb lists it. This chain joins TRBV12-3 or TRBV12-4 and TRBJ1-5; the tabulated D call, TRBD1, remains unverified against the DNA. The CDR3 totals 14 residues, both ends included. CDR3 in amino acids: CASILVTGDQPQHF.

The table lists this clonotype with a count of one. A junction boundary mismatches the germline segment, possibly from a read error. The chain couples TRBV4-2 to TRBJ2-3, with TRBD2 identical over 9 bases. Germline-derived CDR1 and CDR2 are LGHNA and YNFKEQ. This CDR3 has 14 residues. The CDR3 spells CGSSQAGGTGTQYF. In nucleotides, the CDR3 is TGTGGCAGCAGCCAAGCGGGAGGCACAGGTACACAGTATTTT.

As concerns this clonotype: The missing conserved phenylalanine or tryptophan at the end of this CDR3 makes a read error likely. Here the CDR3 reads CISSPGHGYLYEQYL. CDR3 bases: TGTATCAGCAGCCCCGGACATGGATATTTATACGAGCAGTACTTA. V gene TRBV6-2 or TRBV6-3 combines with J gene TRBJ2-7; D is possibly TRBD1 (5 bases). This CDR3 region has 15 residues. CDR1 and CDR2 from the germline V gene are MNHEY and SVGEGT.

Worth noting for this clonotype: The conserved phenylalanine or tryptophan normally closing the CDR3 is absent here, so this likely arose from a read error. This sequence joins TRBV6-5 and TRBJ1-4, with 10 bases matching TRBD1. J lost 7 bases, V lost 7 bases, and 12 bases had no gene match. The germline gives CDR1 MNHEY, CDR2 SVGAGI. There are 16 residues in the CDR3. The CDR3 sequence is CASTLLGTGDLEKLFY. The CDR3 DNA is TGTGCCAGCACTCTTCTCGGGACAGGGGATCTTGAAAAACTGTTTTAT.